The T cell receptor beta chain under discussion was sequenced for a study of blood T cell repertoires in COVID-19. Across the study: Sites in the United States, Italy and Spain provided acute and convalescent COVID-19 samples. PBMCs, B-cell-depleted T cells, or T cells provided the cDNA or gDNA that made up the material.

Trimming cost V 3 bases and J 7 bases, with 15 bases left between them. In germline, CDR1 is LNHDA, CDR2 SQIVND (reference sequence). This CDR3 is 15 amino acids long. Methods used by the authors: Amplified reference gene primers provided the basis for estimating nucleated cell counts. Here immunoSEQ multiplex PCR was the method, and the copy in TCRdb shows in-frame clones only, minus some. The DNA was the basis for D and trimming; V, J and clone size are from that table. The table includes fewer than 200,000 clones, around 85% detected once. Sequencing was carried out using peripheral blood. The V call is TRBV19, the J call TRBJ2-2, with D possibly TRBD1 on 6 matching bases. This clonotype was obtained from a human donor with acute or convalescent COVID-19. The donor label of this sample is uncertain. The CDR3 DNA follows: TGTGCCAGTAGTATCCTACAGGGCGGAAGCGGGGAGCTGTTTTTT. Translation gives CASSILQGGSGELFF.